This note documents a single T cell receptor (beta chain) sequence. Between the trimmed V and J ends, which lost 0 bases and 7 bases, there was a span of 16 bases. This CDR3 contains 16 residues. Germline CDR1 reads SGHVS; CDR2 reads FQNEAQ. Under the authors' procedure: Nucleated cell number was recorded as an estimate derived from reference gene primer amplification. Some clones are missing from TCRdb's copy, which holds only in-frame ones; the method was immunoSEQ multiplex PCR. V and J calls and clone size are those listed in that table; D and trimming were worked out from the DNA. The data show 150,000 to 200,000 clones, approximately 93% seen once. This sample was taken from a study of blood T cell repertoires in COVID-19. Patients of the Seattle cohort, enrolled during active infection, were followed longitudinally.

The sample was peripheral blood. The receptor was isolated from a woman aged 60 to 75 with COVID-19, enrolled during active disease. The rearrangement joins TRBV7-8 to TRBJ1-5; D is unresolved. CDR3 loop: CASSLARGNDRQPQHF. Written as DNA, the CDR3 is TGTGCCAGCAGCTTAGCCCGGGGAAACGATAGGCAGCCCCAGCATTTT.